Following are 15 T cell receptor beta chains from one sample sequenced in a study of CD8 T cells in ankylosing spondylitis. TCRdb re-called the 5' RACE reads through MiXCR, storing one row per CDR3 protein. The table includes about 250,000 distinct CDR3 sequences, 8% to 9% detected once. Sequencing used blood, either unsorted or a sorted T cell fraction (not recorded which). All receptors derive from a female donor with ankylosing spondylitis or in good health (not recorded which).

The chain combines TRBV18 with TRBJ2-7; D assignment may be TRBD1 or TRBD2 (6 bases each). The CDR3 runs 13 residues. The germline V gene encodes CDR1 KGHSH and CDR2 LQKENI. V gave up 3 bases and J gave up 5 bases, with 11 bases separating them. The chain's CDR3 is CASSPEGHHEQYF. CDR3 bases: TGTGCCAGCTCACCGGAGGGACACCACGAGCAGTACTTC.

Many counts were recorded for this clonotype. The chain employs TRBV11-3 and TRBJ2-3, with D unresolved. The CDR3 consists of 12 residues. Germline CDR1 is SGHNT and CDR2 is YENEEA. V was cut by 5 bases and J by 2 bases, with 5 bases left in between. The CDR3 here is CASSQDTDTQYF. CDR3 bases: TGTGCCAGCAGCCAAGACACAGATACGCAGTATTTT.

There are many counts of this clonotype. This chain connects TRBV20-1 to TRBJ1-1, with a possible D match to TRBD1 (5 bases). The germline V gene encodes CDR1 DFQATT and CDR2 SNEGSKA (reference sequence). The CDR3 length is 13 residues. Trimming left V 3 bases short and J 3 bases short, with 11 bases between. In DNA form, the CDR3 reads TGCAGTGCTAGGGGATGGGGGGACACTGAAGCTTTCTTT. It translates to CSARGWGDTEAFF.

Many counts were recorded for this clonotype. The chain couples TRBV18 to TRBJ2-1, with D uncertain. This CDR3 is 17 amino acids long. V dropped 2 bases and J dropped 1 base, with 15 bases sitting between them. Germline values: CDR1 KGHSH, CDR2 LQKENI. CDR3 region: CASSPALGGRSYNEQFF. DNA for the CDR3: TGTGCCAGCTCACCAGCATTGGGCGGTCGTTCCTACAATGAGCAGTTCTTC.

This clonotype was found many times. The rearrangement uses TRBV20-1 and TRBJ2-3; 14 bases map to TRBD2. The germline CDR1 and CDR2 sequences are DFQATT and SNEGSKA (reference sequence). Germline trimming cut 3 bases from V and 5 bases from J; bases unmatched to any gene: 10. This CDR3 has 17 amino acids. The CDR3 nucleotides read TGCAGTGCTAGTACCGGGACTAGCGGGAGAGCGGGAGATACGCAGTATTTT. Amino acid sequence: CSASTGTSGRAGDTQYF.

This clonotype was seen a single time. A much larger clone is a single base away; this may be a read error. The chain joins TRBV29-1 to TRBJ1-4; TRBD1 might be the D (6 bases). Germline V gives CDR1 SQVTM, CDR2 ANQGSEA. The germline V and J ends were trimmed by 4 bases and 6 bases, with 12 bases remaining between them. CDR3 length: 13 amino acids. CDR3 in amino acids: CSVAGGPDEKLFF. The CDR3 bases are TGCAGCGTTGCCGGGGGGCCGGATGAAAAACTGTTTTTT.

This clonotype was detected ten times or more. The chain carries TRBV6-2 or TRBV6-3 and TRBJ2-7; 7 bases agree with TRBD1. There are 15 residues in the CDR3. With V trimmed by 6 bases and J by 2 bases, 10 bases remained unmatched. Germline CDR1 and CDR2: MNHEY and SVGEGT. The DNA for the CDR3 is TGTGCCAGCAGATCCTACAGGGGAGTAGCCTACGAGCAGTACTTC. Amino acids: CASRSYRGVAYEQYF.

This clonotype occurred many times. The CDR3 bases are TGTGCCAGCAGCCGGGACGGCTTGAACACTGAAGCTTTCTTT. Translating it yields CASSRDGLNTEAFF. V and J are TRBV7-3 and TRBJ1-1; a possible D gene is TRBD1 (5 bases). V dropped 5 bases and J dropped 0 bases, with 10 bases sitting between them. This CDR3 region has 14 residues. Germline CDR1 SGHTA, CDR2 FQGTGA.

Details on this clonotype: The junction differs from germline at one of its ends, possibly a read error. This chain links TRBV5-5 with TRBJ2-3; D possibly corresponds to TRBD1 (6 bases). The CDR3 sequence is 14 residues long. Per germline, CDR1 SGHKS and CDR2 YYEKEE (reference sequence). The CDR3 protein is CASSLGRDTDAQYF. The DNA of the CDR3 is TGTGCCAGCAGCTTGGGTCGGGACACAGATGCGCAGTATTTT.

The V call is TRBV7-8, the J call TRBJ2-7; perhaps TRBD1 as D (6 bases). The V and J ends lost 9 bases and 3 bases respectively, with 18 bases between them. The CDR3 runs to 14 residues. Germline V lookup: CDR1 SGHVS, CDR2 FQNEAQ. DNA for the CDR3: TGTGCCAGTTCCCCACAGGGAATTCTCTACGAGCAGTACTTC. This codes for CASSPQGILYEQYF.

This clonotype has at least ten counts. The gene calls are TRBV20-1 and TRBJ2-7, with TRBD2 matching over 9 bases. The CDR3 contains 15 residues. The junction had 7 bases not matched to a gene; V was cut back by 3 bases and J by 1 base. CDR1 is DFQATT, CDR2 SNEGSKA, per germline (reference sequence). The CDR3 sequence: CSASHLAGRSYEQYF. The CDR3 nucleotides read TGCAGTGCTAGTCACCTAGCGGGGAGATCCTACGAGCAGTACTTC.

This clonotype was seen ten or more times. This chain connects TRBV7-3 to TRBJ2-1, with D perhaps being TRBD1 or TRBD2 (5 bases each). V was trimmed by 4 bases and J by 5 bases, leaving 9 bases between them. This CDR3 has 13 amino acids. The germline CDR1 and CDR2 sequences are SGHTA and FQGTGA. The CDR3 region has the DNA TGTGCCAGCAGCTCCCGGGGCAACAATGAGCAGTTCTTC. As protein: CASSSRGNNEQFF.

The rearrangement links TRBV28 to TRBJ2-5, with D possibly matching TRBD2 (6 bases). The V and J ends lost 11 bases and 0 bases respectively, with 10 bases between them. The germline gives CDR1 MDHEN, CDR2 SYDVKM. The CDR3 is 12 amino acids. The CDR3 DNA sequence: TGTGCCGTTGCGGGGTACCAAGAGACCCAGTACTTC. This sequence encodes CAVAGYQETQYF.

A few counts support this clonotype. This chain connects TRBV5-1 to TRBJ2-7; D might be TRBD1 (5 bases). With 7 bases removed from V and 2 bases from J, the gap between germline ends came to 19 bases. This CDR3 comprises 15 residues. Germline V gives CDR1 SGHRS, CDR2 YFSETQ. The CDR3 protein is CASRENSGPPYEQYF. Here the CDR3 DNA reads TGCGCCAGCCGCGAAAATTCAGGGCCCCCCTACGAGCAGTACTTC.

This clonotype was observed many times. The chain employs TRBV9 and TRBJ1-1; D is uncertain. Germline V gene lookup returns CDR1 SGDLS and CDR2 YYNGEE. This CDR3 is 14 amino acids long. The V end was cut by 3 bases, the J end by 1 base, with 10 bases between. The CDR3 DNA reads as TGTGCCAGCAGCGCCAACACCGGGAACACTGAAGCTTTCTTT. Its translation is CASSANTGNTEAFF.